This TCR beta chain comes out of a study of cytomegalovirus exposure and HLA in healthy donors (dated by TCRdb to 2016 to 2017). Broadly, across the study: An earlier analysis of approximately 550 of the donors reported about 290 Gb of sequence data and 100 million to 140 million unique TCR beta sequences from about 179 million T cells. An early release covering around 630 HLA-typed donors comprised around 300 gigabases of sequencing data and roughly 85 million unique TCR sequences. The genetic ancestry cluster associated with self-reported Caucasian donors included around 76% of the 300 to 450 genotyped donors. The study aimed to test whether cataloging public T cell receptors could reveal signatures of past pathogen exposure. The study profiled the T cell repertoires of about 640 subjects by immunosequencing and related them to cytomegalovirus serostatus. A separate validation cohort of some 130 different subjects was used in addition to the approximately 700-subject first cohort. To predict cytomegalovirus infection status, the study combined high-throughput TCR immunosequencing, statistical association of individual TCRs with disease status, and machine learning. A later analysis re-analyzed previously published TCR beta repertoires from 550 to 700 donors and added high-resolution HLA genotyping to study TCR occurrence patterns. Rather than drawing on any new phenotypic data, the later analysis identified candidate immune exposures from TCR beta sequences and the way those sequences occurred across donors. An earlier analysis of more than 450 of the donors used high-throughput TCR beta sequencing to judge whether each TCR beta V gene segment behaved as functional or pseudogenic. Donor age, sex, ethnicity and CMV serostatus were compiled together with the repertoire data. In a later genetic analysis, genome-wide SNP genotypes for about three fifths of the 666 donors were used, and that subset was treated as a discovery cohort. All discovery cohort repertoires had been generated on a single sequencing platform. Class I and class II HLA loci were covered by the typing at four-digit resolution. The number of donors typed differed by locus, with 629-630 for A, B, C, DRB1 and DQB1, about 500 for DQA1, 600 to 610 for DPA1, and 400 to 490 for DPB1. Roughly five DR-DQ haplotypes were treated as single units for association and clustering because of strong linkage in the cohort. Among several hundred genotyped donors of the cohort, an average of around 240,000 unique TCR beta nucleotide sequences was sequenced per donor, of which about 18% were non-productive.

Library preparation used the immunoSEQ multiplex PCR assay. For the multiplex PCR, a mixture combining 60 forward primers for TCR Vbeta segments and 13 reverse primers for TCR Jbeta segments was used. The CDR3 region of rearranged TCR beta genes was amplified from genomic DNA with a multiplex PCR assay. Amplified TCR beta libraries were sequenced as 87-base-pair reads on the Illumina HiSeq System. The authors processed their data as follows. In a later analysis, 77 million or so unique TCR beta chains were counted across the approximately 620 repertoires, and around 10 million of these chains were shared by at least two donors. To remove PCR and sequencing errors, raw reads were error-corrected and collapsed into unique sequences using a nearest-neighbor algorithm that merged closely related sequences. Alignment of CDR3 sequences to IMGT reference sequences was used to assign V, D and J gene segments. For a sequence to be retained, a match of at least six nucleotides was required to both a V gene segment and a J gene segment. Rearrangements were called productive when the CDR3 lacked stop codons and stayed in frame with V and J; all others were non-productive. Following IMGT convention, CDR3 was defined as the stretch from the second conserved V-encoded cysteine to the conserved J-encoded phenylalanine. The earlier analysis of about 620 of the donors excluded sequences that lacked an unambiguous match to a single V gene segment. In an earlier analysis of 587 of the donors, V segments were called functional above 56.7% productive rearrangements and were called segregating when the between-donor standard deviation exceeded 5%. To diagnose cytomegalovirus status from the catalog of TCR beta chain sequences, a statistical classification framework was built. In a later analysis, V and J genes were assigned by comparing TCR nucleotide sequences against IMGT/GENE-DB human TR gene sequences. Using the TCRdist pipeline, a later analysis assigned CDR3 sequences along with most-parsimonious VDJ recombination scenarios. In a later analysis, each TCR beta chain was defined by its CDR3 amino acid sequence together with its V-gene family, and reads without a unique V-gene family were excluded. As a way to deal with suspected cross-contamination and a sequencing artifact, a later analysis dropped hundreds of nucleotide sequences that were highly shared and had low generation probability. For each public chain, a later analysis derived a clonal expansion index from normalized ranks of inferred template counts within each repertoire. In a later analysis, generation probabilities were computed with a VDJ recombination model fitted to out-of-frame rearrangements, and the resulting probabilities were checked against IGoR. In a later analysis, hypergeometric tests were used to score TCR-TCR, TCR-HLA and TCR-CMV co-occurrence, with a repertoire-size bias correction applied to TCR pairs. To estimate false discovery rates, a later analysis permuted the HLA or CMV assignments 20 times. In a later analysis, co-occurring TCRs were grouped using DBSCAN, and TCRdist sequence similarity was added for clustering within HLA-allele-positive subsets. For co-occurrence clustering, repertoires with fewer than 30,000 or more than 120,000 public chains were excluded, along with a handful of repertoires with anomalous nucleotide sharing. Here the immuneACCESS table is served through TCRdb, limited to in-frame sequences with V and J called. Missing clones are a known gap in these copies; in checked studies unresolved V genes cover under half, and the rest lacks a known reason. V and J calls and clone size are those listed in that table; D and trimming were worked out from the DNA. The table for this sample lists 150,000 to 200,000 clones; 82% of them were counted only once. The ten largest account for about 0.84% of the sample.

Results and caveats for the whole study, not just this receptor: Three of the identified cytomegalovirus-associated TCR beta chains were confirmed in vitro to be specific for cytomegalovirus antigens. According to a later analysis, parvovirus B19, influenza, CMV and Epstein-Barr virus appeared linked to several top co-occurrence clusters. Because counts were too low, 15 to 20 rarely observed V segments, including chromosome 9 orphons, were excluded from the earlier analysis of roughly 580 of the donors. The classifier was reported to diagnose cytomegalovirus status with high specificity and sensitivity in both the original and validation cohorts. This cohort had only TCR beta chains sequenced, and the lack of alpha or paired-chain data limited which features could be detected. The authors suggested that the approach could potentially be extended to other disease states and immunological phenotypes. Immune exposure information for the cohort was limited to CMV serostatus. In a later analysis, HLA-associated TCR beta chains showed more clonal expansion and lower generation probabilities than non-associated chains that were equally common. While some public TCRs were present in many individuals, most TCR sequences turned up only very rarely across donors. According to a later genetic analysis, donors in an Asian-associated ancestry cluster had fewer N-insertions in productive TCRs than the approximately 630-donor mean. The sequencing pipeline was judged likely to have produced a cluster of highly shared sequence variants as a technical artifact. Assigning TCR associations to individual alleles was difficult when HLA alleles, especially DR and DQ, strongly co-occurred. According to a later analysis, most CMV-associated TCR beta chains appeared to be HLA-restricted, and the HLA associations seemed to be driven largely by CMV exposure. The study gave a list of 150 to 200 TCR beta chains associated with cytomegalovirus. Because HLA typing was unavailable for some donors at each locus, only the typed subset was used in association tests. In an earlier analysis of several hundred of the donors, most TCR beta V segments were observed in productive rearrangements about 90% or about 30% of the time, broadly matching IMGT annotations. According to a later analysis, TCR association rates differed among HLA loci, with DRB1 alleles showing the most associated TCRs and HLA-C alleles showing the fewest. At a false discovery rate of 0.05, a later analysis linked 15,000 to 20,000 TCR beta sequences to specific HLA alleles. Presence/absence analyses assumed roughly uniform sequencing depth across donors, an assumption that may not hold. Linkage disequilibrium might explain the correlated functional status among segregating V segments, but an unknown experimental factor could not be ruled out. A further reported finding was that TCR beta sequences accurately predicted the HLA-A and HLA-B alleles for most subjects in the first cohort. A later genetic analysis associated a missense DCLRE1C variant with V-gene and J-gene trimming of TCR beta chains, and an independent cohort replicated the association.

In total, 666 healthy bone marrow donors made up the cohort. All cohort members were sampled while nominally healthy, although unrecorded immune exposures were likely present. The donor was CMV seronegative and belonged to the group of several hundred seronegative cohort members. A peripheral blood sample was collected from each donor, and TCR beta sequencing was performed on peripheral blood mononuclear cells. The Qiagen DNeasy Blood Extraction Kit was used to extract genomic DNA from the blood cell samples. For this clone: Its cognate antigen has yet to be identified. No base qualities exist here, and no much larger clone lies one base off it.

The sequence was obtained from a woman under 30 in good health and CMV-seronegative. The sample was PBMCs.

The CDR3 reads CASSSPRGAYEQYF. In nucleotide form, the sequence is TGTGCCAGCAGCTCCCCCAGGGGGGCCTACGAGCAGTACTTC. The chain was built from TRBV5-6 and TRBJ2-7, with a tentative D gene TRBD1 over 7 matching bases. From the cysteine through the phenylalanine, the CDR3 covers 14 amino acids. Only the CDR3 portion is preserved as DNA: 42 bases, with reading frame beginning at the first base. CDR1 and CDR2, looked up from the germline V gene, are SGHDT and YYEEEE. Trimming costs V 3 bases and J 2 bases, and their ends lie 12 bases apart.